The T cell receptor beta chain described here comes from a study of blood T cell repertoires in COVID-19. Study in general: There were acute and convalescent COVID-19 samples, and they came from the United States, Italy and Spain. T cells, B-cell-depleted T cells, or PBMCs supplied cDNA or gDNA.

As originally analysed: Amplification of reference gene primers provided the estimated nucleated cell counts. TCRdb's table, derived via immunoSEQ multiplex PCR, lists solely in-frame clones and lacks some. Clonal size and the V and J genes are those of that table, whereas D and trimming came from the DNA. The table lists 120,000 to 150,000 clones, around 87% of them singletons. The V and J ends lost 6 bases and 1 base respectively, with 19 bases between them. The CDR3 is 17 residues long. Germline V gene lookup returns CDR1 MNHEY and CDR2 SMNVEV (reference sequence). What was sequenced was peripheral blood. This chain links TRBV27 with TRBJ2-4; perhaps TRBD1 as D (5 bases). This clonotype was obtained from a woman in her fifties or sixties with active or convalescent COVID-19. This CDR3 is CASRMQGSFPAKNIQYF. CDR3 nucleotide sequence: TGTGCCAGCAGGATGCAGGGTTCCTTTCCGGCCAAAAACATTCAGTACTTC.